What follows are 14 T cell receptor beta chains derived from one specimen sequenced in a study of shared clonotypes between healthy human individuals (dated by TCRdb to about 2020). The library was prepared using the immunoSEQ multiplex PCR assay. Imported from immuneACCESS, the table was reduced by TCRdb to in-frame sequences with V and J called. These copies leave out some clones; in studies compared against another copy, an unresolved V gene accounts for under half, and the cause of the remainder is not known. The sample profile shows 2,500,000 or so clones; about nine tenths of them were found once. The ten largest make up around 0.35% of the sample. The sequenced sample was naive CD4+ T cells from PBMCs. The cell subset or site label for this specimen denotes: CD45RA+ positively selected. The receptors come from a man between 18 and 29 years old in good health. Some clones in this sample may be carry-over from other donors' samples.

The chain is built from TRBV5-6 and TRBJ1-3; D remains unclear. The length of the CDR3 is 13 residues. The germline gives CDR1 SGHDT, CDR2 YYEEEE. V lost 5 bases and J 7 bases, leaving 13 bases between the germline ends. The CDR3 bases are TGTGCCAGCAGGCTTGCGTCGGGGAACACCATATATTTT. This gives the protein CASRLASGNTIYF.

This rearrangement joins TRBV15 to TRBJ2-7; 12 bases are shared with TRBD1. CDR1 LNHNV and CDR2 YYDKDF come from the germline V gene (reference sequence). V gave up 3 bases and J gave up 4 bases; unmatched junction bases: 4. This CDR3 is built from 15 residues. Here the CDR3 reads CATSRGTGGAYEQYF. DNA for the CDR3: TGTGCCACCAGCAGGGGGACAGGGGGCGCGTACGAGCAGTACTTC.

The genes are TRBV5-5 and TRBJ2-3; TRBD1 or TRBD2 may be the D gene (5 bases each). Trimming left V 1 base short and J 3 bases short, with 15 bases between. CDR1 is SGHKS and CDR2 is YYEKEE in the germline V gene (reference sequence). CDR3 length: 16 amino acids. In nucleotides, the CDR3 is TGTGCCAGCAGCTTGTACGGGGCAGGAGGAACAGATACGCAGTATTTT. It encodes CASSLYGAGGTDTQYF. Drawing the rest from reference TRBV5-5 and TRBJ2-3, the complete variable domain is DAGVTQSPTHLIKTRGQQVTLRCSPISGHKSVSWYQQVLGQGPQFIFQYYEKEERGRGNFPDRFSARQFPNYSSELNVNALLLGDSALYLCASSLYGAGGTDTQYFGPGTRLTVL.

The rearrangement links TRBV28 to TRBJ2-1; D unresolved. Trimming removed 3 bases at V and 8 bases at J, with 14 bases between. The CDR3 runs 14 residues. The V gene's germline CDR1 is MDHEN and CDR2 SYDVKM. The CDR3 spells CASSFTGRSHEQFF. In DNA, the CDR3 is TGTGCCAGCAGTTTTACTGGACGGTCTCATGAGCAGTTCTTC. The full variable domain, rest sourced from reference TRBV28 and TRBJ2-1, is DVKVTQSSRYLVKRTGEKVFLECVQDMDHENMFWYRQDPGLGLRLIYFSYDVKMKEKGDIPEGYSVSREKKERFSLILESASTNQTSMYLCASSFTGRSHEQFFGPGTRLTVL.

The chain has TRBV7-6 and TRBJ2-1; 7 bases map to TRBD2. J was trimmed by 5 bases and V by 8 bases; bases with no gene match: 9. The germline CDR1 and CDR2 sequences are SGHVS and FNYEAQ. The CDR3 runs 14 residues. The CDR3 nucleotides are TGTGCCAGCTCCCTCGCGGGGAGGGACAATGAGCAGTTCTTC. Translated, it gives CASSLAGRDNEQFF.

On this clone: The sample has other DNA sequences that encode this CDR3 too. The gene calls are TRBV18 and TRBJ2-7; 10 positions agree with TRBD2. CDR3 size: 15 residues. V shed 6 bases and J 0 bases; nucleotides not matched to a gene: 5. Germline CDR1 KGHSH, CDR2 LQKENI. The DNA for the CDR3 is TGTGCCAGCTCCCCAGGACTAGCGGACTCCTACGAGCAGTACTTC. Encoded protein: CASSPGLADSYEQYF.

This chain uses TRBV2 with TRBJ2-7; the match to TRBD2 covers 9 bases. The J segment lost 4 bases and the V segment lost 6 bases, leaving 4 bases of the junction unmatched. CDR3 length: 13 residues. Germline values: CDR1 SNHLY, CDR2 FYNNEI. The DNA for the CDR3 is TGTGCCAGCAGGATAGCGGGAGCTTACGAGCAGTACTTC. Its protein is CASRIAGAYEQYF.

The chain joins TRBV5-4 to TRBJ2-1; TRBD1 or TRBD2 may be the D gene (5 bases each). CDR3 length equals 15 residues. Germline-derived CDR1 and CDR2 are SGHNT and YYREEE (reference sequence). Trimming cost V 0 bases and J 0 bases, with 7 bases left between them. The chain's CDR3 is CASSLEGSSYNEQFF. The CDR3 DNA reads TGTGCCAGCAGCTTGGAGGGGAGCTCCTACAATGAGCAGTTCTTC.

This chain uses TRBV7-2 with TRBJ1-6; 7 bases align to TRBD1. CDR3 length: 15 residues. V trimming: 5 bases; J trimming: 6 bases; junction bases outside the gene matches: 7. Germline V CDR1 and CDR2: SGHTA, FQGNSA. The CDR3 nucleotides read TGTGCCAGCAGCACCGACAGGGTTTCTAATTCACCCCTCCACTTT. Its translation is CASSTDRVSNSPLHF.

This sequence joins TRBV2 and TRBJ1-5; 9 nucleotides line up with TRBD1. Trimming at V came to 2 bases and at J to 4 bases, leaving 6 bases not matched to a gene. Germline-derived CDR1 and CDR2 are SNHLY and FYNNEI. The CDR3 has 16 residues. CDR3 region: CASSENRGLANQPQHF. As DNA, the CDR3 is TGTGCCAGCAGTGAAAACAGGGGGCTCGCAAATCAGCCCCAGCATTTT.

This clone was detected only once. The chain has TRBV19 and TRBJ2-7, with 7 bases matching TRBD1. V gave up 2 bases and J gave up 1 base; unmatched junction bases: 2. This CDR3 region has 14 residues. CDR1 and CDR2 (germline): LNHDA, SQIVND (reference sequence). The CDR3 DNA is TGTGCCAGTAGTATACCGGACAGGTCCTACGAGCAGTACTTC. This gives the protein CASSIPDRSYEQYF.

J is TRBJ2-7 and V is TRBV30; 9 nucleotides match TRBD1. This CDR3 contains 15 residues. Germline V gene lookup returns CDR1 GTSNPN and CDR2 SVGIG (reference sequence). V lost 7 bases to trimming and J lost 7 bases; unmatched junction nucleotides: 17. The CDR3 DNA follows: TGTGCCTCCGATTCCCCTAACAGGGGGCGTCGGGAGCAGTACTTC. Amino acids: CASDSPNRGRREQYF.

The CDR3 region is CASSKGLATGELFF. CDR3 in DNA: TGTGCCAGCAGCAAGGGACTAGCCACCGGGGAGCTGTTTTTT. This sequence joins TRBV5-8 and TRBJ2-2; 9 nucleotides align to TRBD2. This CDR3 spans 14 amino acids. J gave up 4 bases and V 4 bases, and 2 bases lay outside the gene matches. Germline-derived CDR1 and CDR2 are SGHTS and YDEGEE.

The chain employs TRBV6-5 and TRBJ2-5, with unresolved D. The CDR3 is 15 residues long. V lost 6 bases, J lost 0 bases, and 14 bases lay in between. Germline V gives CDR1 MNHEY, CDR2 SVGAGI. The CDR3 sequence: CASRPGYSYQETQYF. The DNA for the CDR3 is TGTGCCAGCAGGCCGGGTTACTCGTACCAAGAGACCCAGTACTTC.